The source of this TCR beta chain is a study of vaccination and CD4 T cells after COVID-19. Study in general: Investigators drew the post-COVID samples a median roughly 96 days after diagnosis, with a range of 35 to 161. At days 161 to 241 post-vaccination, as well as at day 14, three convalescent patients were sampled. Stimulation of the cells used overlapping spike peptide pools from SARS-CoV-2 and from the common cold coronaviruses HCoV-NL63, HCoV-OC43 and HCoV-229E.

Specified time point: late sampling 161 to 241 days after vaccination in a few convalescent patients. Stated treatment: approximately nine-day PBMC culture with coronavirus spike peptide pools or control peptides (ViraFEST assay). Each of days 3 and 7 saw half the medium replaced by fresh IL-2 medium. In regard to this clonotype: Its target is not known.

Cultured CD4+ T cell DNA underwent sequencing with the Oncomine TCR Beta short-read assay. Using its own MiXCR run on the PCR reads, TCRdb lists one record per CDR3 protein. Of approximately 18,000 distinct CDR3 sequences in the sample, less than 60% were seen once. This receptor was identified in a human donor who had recovered from COVID-19. Material: CD4+ T cells from blood, cultured in vitro, obtained about 7 months after SARS-CoV-2 vaccination.

CDR3 in amino acids: CSARARSGQETQYF. Here the CDR3 DNA reads TGCAGTGCTAGGGCCCGATCTGGACAAGAGACCCAGTACTTC. The rearrangement links TRBV20-1 to TRBJ2-5; D is uncertain. CDR1 DFQATT and CDR2 SNEGSKA come from the germline V gene (reference sequence). V shed 3 bases and J shed 2 bases, with 13 bases lying between them. The CDR3 contains 14 residues.